The rows below give T cell receptor beta chains drawn from one sample of a study of blood T cells in healthy people across ages. Each CDR3 protein gets one entry after TCRdb re-called the 5' RACE reads with MiXCR. The sample contains about 1.4 million distinct CDR3 sequences, approximately 60% of which appear only once. Sequencing input: blood. These TCRs come from a man between 18 and 35 years old in good health. Each CDR3 is given with its conserved first and last residue. Each record gives: V gene, J gene, D gene, clone size, CDR3 DNA, CDR3 protein. D genes are given only for firm matches. Only some rows state a clone size, as once, few, many or a class for expanded clones.

V: TRBV6-2/TRBV6-3
J: TRBJ2-1
D: .
size: .
DNA: TGTGCCAGCAGGAATTCAAGGGGTTCCTTAGACAATGAGCAGTTCTTC
CDR3: CASRNSRGSLDNEQFF

V: TRBV12-3/TRBV12-4
J: TRBJ1-1
D: .
size: .
DNA: TGTGCCAGCAGTTTGCAGGGAAGTAGGACTGAAGCTTTCTTT
CDR3: CASSLQGSRTEAFF

V: TRBV9
J: TRBJ2-1
D: TRBD2
size: .
DNA: TGTGCCAGCAGCGTAGAAGTCCGGGGGGGCGAGCAGTTCTTC
CDR3: CASSVEVRGGEQFF

V: TRBV5-6
J: TRBJ2-7
D: .
size: .
DNA: TGTGCCAGCAGCTCATCCCCGGGCCTCTCCTACGAGCAGTACTTC
CDR3: CASSSSPGLSYEQYF

V: TRBV7-2
J: TRBJ2-5
D: .
size: .
DNA: TGTGCCAGCAGCTTACTAGCGACCGGGGAGACCCAGTACTTC
CDR3: CASSLLATGETQYF

V: TRBV4-1
J: TRBJ2-7
D: .
size: few
DNA: TGCGCCAGCAGCCTCCGGGACGGGGGCGGCTACGAGCAGTACTTC
CDR3: CASSLRDGGGYEQYF

V: TRBV29-1
J: TRBJ2-3
D: .
size: few
DNA: TGCAGCGTTGAAGAGCTCAACACAGATACGCAGTATTTT
CDR3: CSVEELNTDTQYF

V: TRBV21-1
J: TRBJ2-4
D: .
size: .
DNA: TGTGCCAGCAGCAAAGAAACAGGGGGCGCCAAAAACATTCAGTACTTC
CDR3: CASSKETGGAKNIQYF

V: TRBV20-1
J: TRBJ2-1
D: TRBD2
size: .
DNA: TGCAGTGCTAGAGATGCCGTGACTAGCGGGGGGTTGAACAATGAGCAGTTCTTC
CDR3: CSARDAVTSGGLNNEQFF

V: TRBV28
J: TRBJ1-5
D: TRBD1
size: .
DNA: TGTGCCAGCAGGCCCGACAGGGGGGTCAATCAGCCCCAGCATTTT
CDR3: CASRPDRGVNQPQHF

V: TRBV27
J: TRBJ1-2
D: .
size: once
DNA: TGTGCCAGCAGTTTTGGGTATAGCCCAGACTATGGCTACACCTTC
CDR3: CASSFGYSPDYGYTF

V: TRBV3-1
J: TRBJ2-1
D: .
size: .
DNA: TGTGCCAGCAGCCACCGGGCCCTTGGTTACAATGAGCAGTTCTTC
CDR3: CASSHRALGYNEQFF

V: TRBV6-1
J: TRBJ2-1
D: TRBD2
size: .
DNA: TGTGCCAGCAGTGACACGGGACTAGCGGGAGGGGGCTCCTACAATGAGCAGTTCTTC
CDR3: CASSDTGLAGGGSYNEQFF

V: TRBV7-9
J: TRBJ2-2
D: .
size: few
DNA: TGTGCCAGCAGCTTAGTAGTCCAGGGACGGAACACCGGGGAGCTGTTTTTT
CDR3: CASSLVVQGRNTGELFF

V: TRBV7-2
J: TRBJ2-1
D: .
size: .
DNA: TGTGCCAGCAGCTTAAATCCGAGAGGGAACTACAATGAGCAGTTCTTC
CDR3: CASSLNPRGNYNEQFF

V: TRBV7-9
J: TRBJ1-1
D: .
size: once
DNA: TGTGCTAGCAGCCAACTCAGTAGGGCTGAAGCTTTCTTT
CDR3: CASSQLSRAEAFF

V: TRBV5-5
J: TRBJ2-1
D: .
size: .
DNA: TGTGCCAGCAGCTTGGAAGGACTCCCGATTTACAATGAGCAGTTCTTC
CDR3: CASSLEGLPIYNEQFF

V: TRBV7-9
J: TRBJ2-1
D: .
size: few
DNA: TGTGCCAGCAGCCAGGACTCCAACAATGAGCAGTTCTTC
CDR3: CASSQDSNNEQFF

V: TRBV7-8
J: TRBJ2-3
D: TRBD2
size: .
DNA: TGTGCCAGCACCCTTCCAGCGGGAGGCGCAGATACGCAGTATTTT
CDR3: CASTLPAGGADTQYF

V: TRBV6-2/TRBV6-3
J: TRBJ2-7
D: TRBD2
size: .
DNA: TGTGCCAGCAGTTACTCGGCTAGCGGGAGGACGAGATACGAGCAGTACTTC
CDR3: CASSYSASGRTRYEQYF

V: TRBV20-1
J: TRBJ2-3
D: TRBD1
size: .
DNA: TGCAGTGCTAGCTGGACAGGGGGAACGCAGTATTTT
CDR3: CSASWTGGTQYF

V: TRBV29-1
J: TRBJ2-3
D: TRBD2
size: .
DNA: TGCAGCGTTTATGCGAGCGGGGGGGCGTTAACAGATACGCAGTATTTT
CDR3: CSVYASGGALTDTQYF